The source of this T cell receptor (beta chain) is a study of T cell responses to AZD1222 COVID-19 vaccine. The CDR3 runs to 15 residues. Per the germline V gene, CDR1 is MNHNY and CDR2 is SVGAGI (reference sequence). Trimming cost V 2 bases and J 2 bases, with 10 bases left between them. A remark on this clone: Its matching antigen is unknown.

TCRdb's copy holds only in-frame clones and misses some; the assay was immunoSEQ multiplex PCR. The data show 90,000 to 110,000 clones, 70% to 90% seen once. Findings and caveats of the study: Most donors were white British, females outnumbered males, and clonal diversity was possibly underestimated.

The material was peripheral blood, obtained 28 days after the second AZD1222 dose. The receptor comes from an adult who received the AZD1222 COVID-19 vaccine. The gene calls are TRBV6-6 and TRBJ1-3; D may be TRBD1 (5 bases). CDR3: CASSYTQGTGNTIYF. The DNA for the CDR3 is TGTGCCAGCAGTTACACGCAGGGTACTGGAAACACCATATATTTT.